The 20 T cell receptor beta chains in this list originate from one sample, sequenced in a study of shared clonotypes between healthy human individuals. The assay was immunoSEQ multiplex PCR, and TCRdb's table has in-frame clones only and misses some. The sample lists about 2 million clones; about 94% were seen once. Only CD45RO-negative cells positively selected for CCR7 counted as naive CD8 cells, so terminally differentiated effector memory CD45RA+ cells were excluded. Sequencing input: naive CD8+ T cells sorted from blood. Receptors originate from a man aged 18 to 30 in good health.

The CDR3 here is CASSEEIVSYEQYF. The CDR3 DNA reads TGCGCCAGCAGCGAGGAAATAGTATCCTACGAGCAGTACTTC. The chain employs TRBV4-1 and TRBJ2-7; D is unresolved. This CDR3 has 14 residues. Trimming removed 5 bases at V and 1 base at J, with 12 bases between. Germline values: CDR1 MGHRA, CDR2 YSYEKL.

The chain links TRBV4-1 to TRBJ1-2; tentatively, D is TRBD1 (6 bases). V lost 3 bases, J lost 8 bases, and 16 bases lay in between. The germline V gene encodes CDR1 MGHRA and CDR2 YSYEKL. This CDR3 contains 14 residues. CDR3 bases: TGCGCCAGCAGCCATCCCACAGGGATCAGAGGCTACACCTTC. Amino acids: CASSHPTGIRGYTF.

V is TRBV7-8 and J is TRBJ2-3; 8 nucleotides agree with TRBD1. The CDR3 runs to 16 residues. V lost 3 bases, J lost 6 bases, and 11 bases stayed unmatched. Germline V gene data show CDR1 as SGHVS and CDR2 as FQNEAQ. The CDR3 sequence: CASSFLDRGQRDTQYF. The CDR3 DNA follows: TGTGCCAGCAGCTTCCTCGACAGGGGTCAAAGGGATACGCAGTATTTT. The whole variable domain, remainder taken from reference TRBV7-8 and TRBJ2-3, is GAGVSQSPRYKVAKRGQDVALRCDPISGHVSLFWYQQALGQGPEFLTYFQNEAQLDKSGLPSDRFFAERPEGSVSTLKIQRTQQEDSAVYLCASSFLDRGQRDTQYFGPGTRLTVL.

This sequence joins TRBV29-1 and TRBJ2-7; 11 bases are shared with TRBD1. Per the germline V gene, CDR1 is SQVTM and CDR2 is ANQGSEA. The ends lost 0 bases at V and 3 bases at J; junction bases unmatched: 7. The CDR3 has 16 residues. DNA of the CDR3: TGCAGCGTTGAAGATCTTGGGACAGGGGGTGTCTACGAGCAGTACTTC. It codes for CSVEDLGTGGVYEQYF.

The V call is TRBV2, the J call TRBJ1-4; D may be TRBD1 (6 bases). The length of the CDR3 is 16 residues. Trimming removed 1 base from V and 5 bases from J, with 14 bases in between. Looked up from germline, CDR1 is SNHLY and CDR2 is FYNNEI. The CDR3 region has the DNA TGTGCCAGCAGTGAAGACTGGGACATACTCAATGAAAAACTGTTTTTT. It translates to CASSEDWDILNEKLFF.

The rearrangement uses TRBV5-4 and TRBJ2-1; 8 nucleotides match TRBD2. The junction had 2 bases not matched to a gene; V was cut back by 3 bases and J by 0 bases. CDR3 length: 15 residues. Looked up from germline, CDR1 is SGHNT and CDR2 is YYREEE (reference sequence). The CDR3 reads CASSSGLVSYNEQFF. The DNA of the CDR3 is TGTGCCAGCAGCTCGGGACTAGTCTCCTACAATGAGCAGTTCTTC.

The V and J genes are TRBV29-1 and TRBJ2-3, with TRBD2 matching over 8 bases. The CDR3 covers 12 residues. V lost 5 bases and J lost 6; bases outside the gene matches: 4. CDR1 is SQVTM, CDR2 ANQGSEA, per germline. The CDR3 coding sequence is TGCAGCGTTCTCTCGGGGGGGGATACGCAGTATTTT. Encoded protein: CSVLSGGDTQYF.

J is TRBJ1-1 and V is TRBV11-2, with TRBD1 as a possible D gene (6 bases). Trimming removed 4 bases from V and 2 bases from J, with 17 bases in between. CDR1 and CDR2 from the germline V gene are SGHAT and FQNNGV. This CDR3 region has 16 residues. The CDR3 DNA is TGTGCCAGCAGCTCCGAACCACAGGGAATCAACACTGAAGCTTTCTTT. It encodes CASSSEPQGINTEAFF.

V and J are TRBV6-1 and TRBJ2-2, with 7 bases matching TRBD2. V gave up 3 bases and J gave up 3 bases; unmatched junction bases: 4. Germline V gene data show CDR1 as MNHNS and CDR2 as SASEGT. The CDR3 consists of 15 residues. CDR3 DNA sequence: TGTGCCAGCAGTGATTGGCTAGCGGACACCGGGGAGCTGTTTTTT. It codes for CASSDWLADTGELFF.

This sequence joins TRBV4-1 and TRBJ2-5, with D hard to call. V was pared by 0 bases and J by 1 base, with 12 bases between. The germline V gene encodes CDR1 MGHRA and CDR2 YSYEKL. The CDR3 is 16 residues long. This chain's CDR3 is CASSQDRYGTQETQYF. CDR3 coding DNA: TGCGCCAGCAGCCAAGATCGCTACGGAACCCAAGAGACCCAGTACTTC.

The genes are TRBV27 and TRBJ2-2, with 16 positions matching TRBD2. The germline CDR1 and CDR2 sequences are MNHEY and SMNVEV (reference sequence). This CDR3 is built from 16 residues. V shed 5 bases and J 8 bases; nucleotides not matched to a gene: 5. The CDR3 sequence is CASSIGTSGGGGELFF. The CDR3 DNA follows: TGTGCCAGCAGTATCGGGACTAGCGGGGGGGGAGGGGAGCTGTTTTTT.

The chain has TRBV6-5 and TRBJ2-7; 7 positions agree with TRBD1. This CDR3 is built from 14 residues. The germline gives CDR1 MNHEY, CDR2 SVGAGI. The V and J ends lost 3 bases and 6 bases, in that order; junction bases with no gene match: 8. CDR3 protein: CASSYSQGVGEQYF. The DNA of the CDR3 is TGTGCCAGCAGTTATTCTCAGGGGGTGGGCGAGCAGTACTTC.

V is TRBV27 and J is TRBJ2-7, with 7 bases matching TRBD1. With V trimmed by 3 bases and J by 3 bases, 11 bases remained unmatched. This CDR3 spans 16 amino acids. CDR1 and CDR2 (germline): MNHEY, SMNVEV (reference sequence). CDR3 DNA: TGTGCCAGCAGTTTCTCGACAGGGCCCCTGGGCTACGAGCAGTACTTC. Translation: CASSFSTGPLGYEQYF.

This rearrangement joins TRBV13 to TRBJ2-3; 8 bases align to TRBD1. CDR3 size: 16 residues. Per germline, CDR1 PRHDT and CDR2 FYEKMQ (reference sequence). Losses at the gene ends were 3 bases for V and 3 bases for J; bases not matched to a gene: 8. The CDR3 region has the DNA TGTGCCAGCAGCTTCCAGGACAGGGCTCTAACAGATACGCAGTATTTT. Amino acids: CASSFQDRALTDTQYF.

Comments on this clone: Other DNA sequences in this specimen translate into the identical CDR3. The rearrangement uses TRBV9 and TRBJ1-5; a possible D gene is TRBD1 (6 bases). Trimming removed 3 bases from V and 0 bases from J, with 10 bases in between. The CDR3 loop spans 15 amino acids. The germline V gene has CDR1 SGDLS and CDR2 YYNGEE. In DNA, the CDR3 is TGTGCCAGCAGCGAGGGGGGGAATAGCAATCAGCCCCAGCATTTT. It yields the protein CASSEGGNSNQPQHF. Using reference TRBV9 and TRBJ1-5 for the parts outside the CDR3, the full variable domain is DSGVTQTPKHLITATGQRVTLRCSPRSGDLSVYWYQQSLDQGLQFLIQYYNGEERAKGNILERFSAQQFPDLHSELNLSSLELGDSALYFCASSEGGNSNQPQHFGDGTRLSIL.

This clone has only one observation. The same CDR3 is also encoded by other DNA sequences in this sample. The J gene is TRBJ2-7, the V gene TRBV9, with D uncertain. Trimming removed 0 bases from V and 5 bases from J, with 9 bases in between. CDR1 is SGDLS and CDR2 is YYNGEE in the germline V gene. The CDR3 has 13 residues. For the CDR3, the DNA is TGTGCCAGCAGCGTAGGGGTTGCAGACGAGCAGTACTTC. It is translated as CASSVGVADEQYF.

This chain uses TRBV5-1 with TRBJ2-1; the D gene is possibly TRBD1 (5 bases). The CDR3 loop spans 15 amino acids. The germline gives CDR1 SGHRS, CDR2 YFSETQ. Trimming removed 1 base at V and 3 bases at J, with 11 bases between. This chain's CDR3 is CASSLTGRVYNEQFF. The CDR3 DNA sequence: TGCGCCAGCAGCTTGACAGGACGGGTCTACAATGAGCAGTTCTTC.

This chain uses TRBV6-5 with TRBJ2-3, with D perhaps matching TRBD2 (5 bases). The germline gives CDR1 MNHEY, CDR2 SVGAGI. The CDR3 extends over 13 amino acids. Trimming removed 7 bases at V and 2 bases at J, with 10 bases between. This CDR3 reads CASNSGNTDTQYF. CDR3 nucleotide sequence: TGTGCCAGCAATTCGGGAAACACAGATACGCAGTATTTT.

The rearrangement links TRBV5-6 to TRBJ1-2; the D is unclear. This CDR3 has 15 residues. Germline CDR1 is SGHDT and CDR2 is YYEEEE. V dropped 3 bases and J dropped 4 bases, with 16 bases sitting between them. The chain's CDR3 is CASSSPIAPGYGYTF. As DNA, the CDR3 is TGTGCCAGCAGCTCCCCGATAGCCCCTGGCTATGGCTACACCTTC. The whole variable domain, remainder taken from reference TRBV5-6 and TRBJ1-2, is DAGVTQSPTHLIKTRGQQVTLRCSPKSGHDTVSWYQQALGQGPQFIFQYYEEEERQRGNFPDRFSGHQFPNYSSELNVNALLLGDSALYLCASSSPIAPGYGYTFGSGTRLTVV.

This clone appeared once. This sequence joins TRBV10-3 and TRBJ2-1; the match to TRBD2 covers 9 bases. Trimming at V came to 3 bases and at J to 5 bases, leaving 8 bases not matched to a gene. Per germline, CDR1 ENHRY and CDR2 SYGVKD. This CDR3 is 16 amino acids long. The CDR3 region has the DNA TGTGCCATCAGTGATCTGGCGGGAGGGCAGGACAATGAGCAGTTCTTC. Translation: CAISDLAGGQDNEQFF.